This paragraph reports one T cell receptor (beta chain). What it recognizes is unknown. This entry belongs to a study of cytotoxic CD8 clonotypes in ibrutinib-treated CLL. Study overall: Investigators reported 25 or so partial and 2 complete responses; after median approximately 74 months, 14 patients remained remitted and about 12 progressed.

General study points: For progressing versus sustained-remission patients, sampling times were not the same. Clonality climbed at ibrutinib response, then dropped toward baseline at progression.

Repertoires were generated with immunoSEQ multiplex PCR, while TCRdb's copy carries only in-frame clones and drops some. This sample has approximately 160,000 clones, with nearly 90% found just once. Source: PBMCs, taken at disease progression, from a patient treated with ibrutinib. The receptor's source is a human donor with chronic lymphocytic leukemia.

CDR3 nucleotides: TGTGCCAGCAGCGCGGACAGGGGGCGTGAGCAGTTCTTC. Translated: CASSADRGREQFF. The chain uses TRBV7-2 and TRBJ2-1; TRBD1 aligns across 11 bases. Losses at the gene ends were 5 bases for V and 9 bases for J; bases not matched to a gene: 3. Per germline, CDR1 SGHTA and CDR2 FQGNSA. The CDR3 contains 13 residues.